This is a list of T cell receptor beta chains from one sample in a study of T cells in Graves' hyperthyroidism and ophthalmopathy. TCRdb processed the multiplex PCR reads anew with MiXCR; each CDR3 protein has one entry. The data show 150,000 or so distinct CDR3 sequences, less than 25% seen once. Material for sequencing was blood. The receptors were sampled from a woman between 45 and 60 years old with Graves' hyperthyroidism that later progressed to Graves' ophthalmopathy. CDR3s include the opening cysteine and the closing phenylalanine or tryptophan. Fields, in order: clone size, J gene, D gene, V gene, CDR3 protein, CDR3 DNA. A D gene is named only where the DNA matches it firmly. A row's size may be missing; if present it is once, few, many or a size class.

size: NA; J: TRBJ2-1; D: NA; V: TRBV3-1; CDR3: CASSQGRFRVF; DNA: TGTGCCAGCAGCCAAGGCCGGTTTAGGGTCTTC
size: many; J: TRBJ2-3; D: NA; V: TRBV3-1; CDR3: CASSQWDGLDTQYF; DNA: TGTGCCAGCAGCCAATGGGATGGATTGGATACGCAGTATTTT
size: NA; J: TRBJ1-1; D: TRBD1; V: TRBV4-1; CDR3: CASSQMTGGDDTEAFF; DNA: TGCGCCAGCAGCCAAATGACAGGGGGAGACGACACTGAAGCTTTCTTT
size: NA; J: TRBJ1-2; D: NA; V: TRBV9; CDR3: CASSVEGQNYGYTF; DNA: TGTGCCAGCAGCGTAGAGGGTCAAAACTATGGCTACACCTTC
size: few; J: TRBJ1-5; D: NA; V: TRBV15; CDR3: CATSRDYPGGSSNQPQHF; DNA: TGTGCCACCAGCAGAGATTATCCGGGGGGGAGTAGCAATCAGCCCCAGCATTTT
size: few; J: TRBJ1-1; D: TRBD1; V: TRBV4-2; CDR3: CASSTQGEFSEAFF; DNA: TGTGCCAGCAGCACACAGGGGGAATTCTCTGAAGCTTTCTTT
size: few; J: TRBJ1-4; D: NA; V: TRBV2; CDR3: CASSRQANEKLFF; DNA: TGTGCCAGCAGCAGACAGGCTAATGAAAAACTGTTTTTT
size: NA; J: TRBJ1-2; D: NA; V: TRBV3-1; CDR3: CASSHTNRGYTF; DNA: TGTGCCAGCAGCCATACCAATAGGGGCTACACCTTC
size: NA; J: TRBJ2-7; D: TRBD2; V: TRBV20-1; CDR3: CSATRVAGGPHEQYF; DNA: TGCAGTGCTACCCGTGTAGCGGGAGGGCCCCACGAGCAGTACTTC
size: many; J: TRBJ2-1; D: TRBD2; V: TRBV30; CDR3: CAWSSWGGRGSYNEQFF; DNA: TGTGCCTGGAGTTCCTGGGGGGGGAGAGGCTCCTACAATGAGCAGTTCTTC
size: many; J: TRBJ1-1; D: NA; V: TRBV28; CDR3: CASSLLIGSAFF; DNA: TGTGCCAGCAGTTTACTGATCGGGTCCGCTTTCTTT
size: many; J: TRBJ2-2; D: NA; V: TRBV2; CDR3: CASSATRGTNTGELFF; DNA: TGTGCCAGCAGTGCCACCAGGGGAACCAACACCGGGGAGCTGTTTTTT
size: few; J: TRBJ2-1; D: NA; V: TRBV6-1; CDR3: CASRTGTNYNEQFF; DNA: TGTGCCAGCAGAACCGGGACAAACTACAATGAGCAGTTCTTC
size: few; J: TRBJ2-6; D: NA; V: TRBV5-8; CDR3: CASSLGISGANVLTF; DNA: TGTGCCAGCAGCTTGGGGATCTCTGGGGCCAACGTCCTGACTTTC
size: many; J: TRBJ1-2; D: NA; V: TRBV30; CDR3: CAWSVQGYYGYTF; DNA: TGTGCCTGGAGTGTCCAGGGATACTATGGCTACACCTTC
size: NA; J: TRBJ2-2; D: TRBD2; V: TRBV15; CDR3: CATQRLAGSDGELFF; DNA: TGTGCCACCCAGCGACTAGCGGGATCGGACGGGGAGCTGTTTTTT
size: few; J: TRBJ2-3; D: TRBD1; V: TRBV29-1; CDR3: CSVDRGTLTDTQYF; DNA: TGCAGCGTTGACAGGGGGACCCTCACAGATACGCAGTATTTT